This T cell receptor (beta chain) was observed in a study of T-cell reconstitution after alpha-beta-depleted transplantation in children. This clonotype has only a few counts. TCRbeta library construction was performed incorporating unique molecular identifiers. TCRdb reprocessed the PCR reads with MiXCR, giving one entry per CDR3 protein. The sample has 800,000 to 1,000,000 distinct CDR3 sequences; roughly 29% are singletons. The ends lost 1 base at V and 5 bases at J; junction bases unmatched: 6. CDR1 is LGHNA, CDR2 YNFKEQ, per germline. CDR3 length: 15 residues. The sequence derives from a boy under three years old who had a stem cell transplant for SCID, so the T cells may come from the graft donor. Sequenced here: PBMCs, mostly from graft donor cells, sampled 360 days after TCRalphabeta/CD19-depleted stem cell transplant. The rearrangement uses TRBV4-2 and TRBJ2-5; 8 positions match TRBD2. The CDR3 spells CASSQGLGGGETQYF. The CDR3 coding sequence is TGTGCCAGCAGCCAAGGTCTCGGGGGGGGTGAGACCCAGTACTTC.